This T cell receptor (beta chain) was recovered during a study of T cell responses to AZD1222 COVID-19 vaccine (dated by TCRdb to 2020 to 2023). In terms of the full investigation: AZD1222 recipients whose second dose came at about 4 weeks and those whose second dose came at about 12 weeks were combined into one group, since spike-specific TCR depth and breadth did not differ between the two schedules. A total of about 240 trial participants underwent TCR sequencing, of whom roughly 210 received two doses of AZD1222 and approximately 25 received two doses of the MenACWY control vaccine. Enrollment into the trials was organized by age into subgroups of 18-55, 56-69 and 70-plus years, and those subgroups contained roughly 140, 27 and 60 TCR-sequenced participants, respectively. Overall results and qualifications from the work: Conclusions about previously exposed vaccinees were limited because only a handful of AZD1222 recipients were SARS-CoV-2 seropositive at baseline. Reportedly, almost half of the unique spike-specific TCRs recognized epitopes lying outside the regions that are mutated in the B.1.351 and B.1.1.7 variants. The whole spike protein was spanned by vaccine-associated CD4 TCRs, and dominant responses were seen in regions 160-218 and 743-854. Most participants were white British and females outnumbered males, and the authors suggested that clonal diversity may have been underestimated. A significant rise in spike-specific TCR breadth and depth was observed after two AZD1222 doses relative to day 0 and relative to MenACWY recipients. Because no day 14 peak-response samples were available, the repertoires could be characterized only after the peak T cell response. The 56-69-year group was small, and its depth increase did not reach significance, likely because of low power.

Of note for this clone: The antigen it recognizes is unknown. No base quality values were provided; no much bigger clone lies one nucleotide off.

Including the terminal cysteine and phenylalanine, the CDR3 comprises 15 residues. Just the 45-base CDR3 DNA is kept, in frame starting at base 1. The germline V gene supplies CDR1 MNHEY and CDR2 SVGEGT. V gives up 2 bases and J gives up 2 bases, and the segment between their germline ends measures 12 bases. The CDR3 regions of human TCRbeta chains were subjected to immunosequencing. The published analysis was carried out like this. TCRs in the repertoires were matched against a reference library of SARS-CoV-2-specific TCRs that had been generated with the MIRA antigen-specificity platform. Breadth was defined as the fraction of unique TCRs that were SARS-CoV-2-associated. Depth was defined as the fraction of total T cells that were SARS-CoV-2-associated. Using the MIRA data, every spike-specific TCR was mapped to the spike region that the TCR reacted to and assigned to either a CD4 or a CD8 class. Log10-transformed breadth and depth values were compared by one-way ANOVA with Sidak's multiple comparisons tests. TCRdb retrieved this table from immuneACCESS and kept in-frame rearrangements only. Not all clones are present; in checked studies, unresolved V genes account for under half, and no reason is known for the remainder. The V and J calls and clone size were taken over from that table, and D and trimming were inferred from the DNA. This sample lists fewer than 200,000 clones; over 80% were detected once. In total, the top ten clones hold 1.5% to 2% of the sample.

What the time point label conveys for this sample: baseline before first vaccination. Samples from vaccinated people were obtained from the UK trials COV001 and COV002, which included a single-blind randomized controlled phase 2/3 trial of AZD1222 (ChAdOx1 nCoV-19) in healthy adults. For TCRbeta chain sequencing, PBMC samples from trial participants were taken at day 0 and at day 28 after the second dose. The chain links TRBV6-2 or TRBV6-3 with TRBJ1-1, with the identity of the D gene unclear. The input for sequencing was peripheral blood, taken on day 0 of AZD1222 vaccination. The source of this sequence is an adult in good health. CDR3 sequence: CASSYHGSPNTEAFF. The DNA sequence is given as TGTGCCAGCAGTTACCACGGCAGCCCTAACACTGAAGCTTTCTTT.